This paragraph covers one TCR beta chain sequence. Trimming removed 1 base at V and 4 bases at J, with 7 bases between. Germline V lookup: CDR1 SQVTM, CDR2 ANQGSEA. This CDR3 comprises 12 residues. Runs used v3.0 of the immunoSEQ assay and were done at survey level. Profiling relied on immunoSEQ multiplex PCR, and the TCRdb table lists in-frame clones only, not all of them. The sample has 45,000 or so clones, around 96% seen once. This specimen belongs to a study of long-term antiretroviral therapy in people with HIV. The material sequenced was unsorted PBMCs, taken 3.7 years after starting antiretroviral therapy. The receptor was isolated from a woman in her fifties or sixties with HIV. The rearrangement links TRBV29-1 to TRBJ2-5, with D tentatively TRBD1 or TRBD2 (5 bases each). This CDR3 is CSVEGGTETQYF. The CDR3 DNA reads TGCAGCGTTGAAGGGGGGACAGAGACCCAGTACTTC.